This paragraph reports one T cell receptor beta chain. This specimen comes from a study of blood T cells in healthy people across ages. The CDR3 loop spans 14 amino acids. Germline V CDR1 and CDR2: SGHRS, YFSETQ. Together with a sample-barcoded 5' primer, a J-beta primer mix was included in a second PCR lasting 7 to 11 cycles. All cDNA molecules were each tagged by a template-switch adaptor with 12 random nucleotides. TCRdb re-called the 5' RACE reads through MiXCR, storing one row per CDR3 protein. The sample has 1.4 million or so distinct CDR3 sequences; 40% to 45% are singletons. The TCR was taken from a woman aged 18-29 years in good health. Sequenced: blood. The genes are TRBV5-1 and TRBJ2-4; D is perhaps TRBD1 (6 bases). With the DNA end fitting TRBJ2-7 better, the J assignment may be wrong. The CDR3 DNA sequence: TGCGCCAGCAGCGCGAAAGGGGGTCCCTACGAGCAGTACTTC. Translating it yields CASSAKGGPYEQYF.